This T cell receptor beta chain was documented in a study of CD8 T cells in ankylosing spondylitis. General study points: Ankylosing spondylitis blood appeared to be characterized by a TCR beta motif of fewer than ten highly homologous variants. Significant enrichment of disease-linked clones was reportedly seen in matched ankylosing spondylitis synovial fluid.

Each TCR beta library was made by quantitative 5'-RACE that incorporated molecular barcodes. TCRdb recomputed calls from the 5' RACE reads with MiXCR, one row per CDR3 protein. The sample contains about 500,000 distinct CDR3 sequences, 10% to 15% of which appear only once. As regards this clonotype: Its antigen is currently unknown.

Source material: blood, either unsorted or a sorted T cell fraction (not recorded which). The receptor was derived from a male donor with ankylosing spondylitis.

The CDR3 here is CSARVQGVAGYRETQYF. In nucleotides, the CDR3 is TGCAGTGCTAGAGTCCAGGGGGTAGCGGGATACCGAGAGACCCAGTACTTC. This sequence joins TRBV20-1 and TRBJ2-5; possible D gene TRBD2, 8 bases. The ends were cut back, 1 base at V and 4 bases at J, with 22 bases in the middle. The CDR3 runs 17 residues. Germline values: CDR1 DFQATT, CDR2 SNEGSKA (reference sequence).